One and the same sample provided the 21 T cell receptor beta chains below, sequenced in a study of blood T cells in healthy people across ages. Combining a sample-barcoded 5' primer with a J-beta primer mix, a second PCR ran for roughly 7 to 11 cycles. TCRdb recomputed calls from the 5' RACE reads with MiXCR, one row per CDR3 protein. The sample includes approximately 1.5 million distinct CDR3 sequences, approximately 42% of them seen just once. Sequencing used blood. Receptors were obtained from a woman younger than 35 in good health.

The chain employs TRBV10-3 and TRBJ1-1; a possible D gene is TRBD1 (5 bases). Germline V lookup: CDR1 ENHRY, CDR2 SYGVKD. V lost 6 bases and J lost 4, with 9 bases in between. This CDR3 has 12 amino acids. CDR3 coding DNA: TGTGCCATCAGGGACATAGTCACTGAAGCTTTCTTT. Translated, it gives CAIRDIVTEAFF.

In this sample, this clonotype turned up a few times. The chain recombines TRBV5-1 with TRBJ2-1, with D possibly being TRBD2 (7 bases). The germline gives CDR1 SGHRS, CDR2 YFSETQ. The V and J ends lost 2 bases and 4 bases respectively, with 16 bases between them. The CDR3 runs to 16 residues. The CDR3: CASSFGGGDFYNEQFF. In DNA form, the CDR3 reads TGCGCCAGCAGCTTCGGAGGGGGGGACTTTTACAATGAGCAGTTCTTC.

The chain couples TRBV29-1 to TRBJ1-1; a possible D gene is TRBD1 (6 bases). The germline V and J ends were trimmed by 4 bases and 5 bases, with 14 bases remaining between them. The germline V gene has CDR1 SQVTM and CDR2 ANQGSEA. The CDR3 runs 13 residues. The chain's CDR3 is CSVGQGRWTEAFF. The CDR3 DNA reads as TGCAGCGTTGGGCAGGGGCGATGGACTGAAGCTTTCTTT. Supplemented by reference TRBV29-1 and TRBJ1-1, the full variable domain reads SAVISQKPSRDICQRGTSLTIQCQVDSQVTMMFWYRQQPGQSLTLIATANQGSEATYESGFVIDKFPISRPNLTFSTLTVSNMSPEDSSIYLCSVGQGRWTEAFFGQGTRLTVV.

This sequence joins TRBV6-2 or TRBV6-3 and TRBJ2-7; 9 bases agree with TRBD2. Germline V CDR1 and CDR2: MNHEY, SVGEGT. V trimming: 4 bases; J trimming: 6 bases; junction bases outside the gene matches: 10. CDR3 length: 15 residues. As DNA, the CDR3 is TGTGCCAGCAGTTCTCTAGCGGGACGTACGAGCGAGCAGTACTTC. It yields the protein CASSSLAGRTSEQYF.

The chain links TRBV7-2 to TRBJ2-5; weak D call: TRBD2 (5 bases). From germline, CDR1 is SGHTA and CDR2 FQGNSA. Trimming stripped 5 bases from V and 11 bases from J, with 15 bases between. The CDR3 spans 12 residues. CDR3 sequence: CASSAPSRRQYF. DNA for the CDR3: TGTGCCAGCAGCGCGCCTAGCAGACGGCAGTACTTC.

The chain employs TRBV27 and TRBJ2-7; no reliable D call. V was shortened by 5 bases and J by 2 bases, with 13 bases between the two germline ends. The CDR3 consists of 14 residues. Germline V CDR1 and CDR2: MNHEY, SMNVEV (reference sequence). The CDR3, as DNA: TGTGCCAGCAGTCTGCAGAATCCTCCCTACGAGCAGTACTTC. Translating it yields CASSLQNPPYEQYF.

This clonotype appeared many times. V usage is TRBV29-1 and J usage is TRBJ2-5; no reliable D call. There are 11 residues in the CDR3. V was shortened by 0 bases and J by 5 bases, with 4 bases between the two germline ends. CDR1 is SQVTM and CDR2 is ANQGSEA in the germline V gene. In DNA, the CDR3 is TGCAGCGTTGAAGATCGGGAGACCCAGTACTTC. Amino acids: CSVEDRETQYF.

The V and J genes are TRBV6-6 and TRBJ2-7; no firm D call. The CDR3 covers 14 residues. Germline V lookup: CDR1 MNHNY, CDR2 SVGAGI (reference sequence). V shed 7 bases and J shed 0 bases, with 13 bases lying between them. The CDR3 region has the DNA TGTGCCAGCATCTCGACTGGCAGCTCCTACGAGCAGTACTTC. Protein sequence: CASISTGSSYEQYF.

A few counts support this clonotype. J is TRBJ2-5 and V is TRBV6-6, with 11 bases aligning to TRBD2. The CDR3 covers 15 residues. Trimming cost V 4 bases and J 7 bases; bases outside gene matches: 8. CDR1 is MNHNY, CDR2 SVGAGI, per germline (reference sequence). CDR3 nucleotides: TGTGCCAGCAGTTCCCTGACTAGCGGGGAGGTGACCCAGTACTTC. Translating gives CASSSLTSGEVTQYF.

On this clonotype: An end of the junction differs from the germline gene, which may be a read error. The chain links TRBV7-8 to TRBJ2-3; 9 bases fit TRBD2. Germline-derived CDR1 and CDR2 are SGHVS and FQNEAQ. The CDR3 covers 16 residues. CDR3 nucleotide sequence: TGTGTCAGCAGCTCGCGGGCTAGCGGGACCTCAGATACGCAGTATTTT. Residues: CVSSSRASGTSDTQYF.

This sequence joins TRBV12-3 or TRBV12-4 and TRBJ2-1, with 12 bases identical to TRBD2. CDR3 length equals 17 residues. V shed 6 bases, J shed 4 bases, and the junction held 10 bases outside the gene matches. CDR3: CASSPSGGALHYNEQFF. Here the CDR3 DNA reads TGTGCCAGCAGCCCTAGCGGGGGGGCCCTCCATTACAATGAGCAGTTCTTC.

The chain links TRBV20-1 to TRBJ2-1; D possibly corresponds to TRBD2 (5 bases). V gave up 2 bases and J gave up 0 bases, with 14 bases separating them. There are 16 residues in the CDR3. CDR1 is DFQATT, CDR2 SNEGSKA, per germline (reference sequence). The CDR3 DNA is TGCAGTGCTAGAACCTACAGCGGATCCTCCTACAATGAGCAGTTCTTC. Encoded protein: CSARTYSGSSYNEQFF.

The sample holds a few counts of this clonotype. For the CDR3, the DNA is TGTGCCAGCAGTGACTTTCCGAAAATTGGGCAGTACTTC. Translating gives CASSDFPKIGQYF. This chain connects TRBV6-5 to TRBJ2-4; D gene uncertain. Germline CDR1 and CDR2: MNHEY and SVGAGI. Trimming removed 5 bases at V and 13 bases at J, with 18 bases between. The CDR3 totals 13 residues.

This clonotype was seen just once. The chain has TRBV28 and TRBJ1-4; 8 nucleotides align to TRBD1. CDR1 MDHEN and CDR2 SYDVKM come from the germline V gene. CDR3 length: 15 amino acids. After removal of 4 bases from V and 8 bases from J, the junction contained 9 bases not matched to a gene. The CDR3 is CASSSSRGRREKLFF. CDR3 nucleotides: TGTGCCAGCAGTTCCTCCAGGGGGCGCAGAGAAAAACTGTTTTTT.

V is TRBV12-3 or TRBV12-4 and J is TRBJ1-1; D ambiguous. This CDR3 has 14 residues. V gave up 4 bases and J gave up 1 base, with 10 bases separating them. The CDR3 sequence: CASSYLIPNTEAFF. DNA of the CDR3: TGTGCCAGCAGTTATCTAATTCCGAACACTGAAGCTTTCTTT.

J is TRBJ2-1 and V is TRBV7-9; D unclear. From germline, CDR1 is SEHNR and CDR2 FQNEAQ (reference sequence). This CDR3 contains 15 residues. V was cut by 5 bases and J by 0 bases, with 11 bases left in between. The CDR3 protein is CASSHGSLSYNEQFF. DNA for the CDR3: TGTGCCAGCAGCCACGGATCCCTCTCCTACAATGAGCAGTTCTTC.

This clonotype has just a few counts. In DNA, the CDR3 is TGTGCCAGCAGCCGTGGACAGGGGGCGAATCGGTACAATGAGCAGTTCTTC. Translated: CASSRGQGANRYNEQFF. The chain links TRBV7-2 to TRBJ2-1; the match to TRBD1 covers 11 bases. V was pared by 5 bases and J by 4 bases, with 10 bases of the junction left unmatched. The CDR3 has 17 residues. Per germline, CDR1 SGHTA and CDR2 FQGNSA.

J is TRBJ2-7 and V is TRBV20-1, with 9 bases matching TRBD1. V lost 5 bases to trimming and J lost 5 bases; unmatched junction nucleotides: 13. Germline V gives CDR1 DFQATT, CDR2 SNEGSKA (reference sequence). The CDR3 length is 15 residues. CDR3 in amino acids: CSAAFEGQGFHEQYF. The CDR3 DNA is TGCAGTGCTGCCTTTGAGGGACAGGGATTCCACGAGCAGTACTTC.

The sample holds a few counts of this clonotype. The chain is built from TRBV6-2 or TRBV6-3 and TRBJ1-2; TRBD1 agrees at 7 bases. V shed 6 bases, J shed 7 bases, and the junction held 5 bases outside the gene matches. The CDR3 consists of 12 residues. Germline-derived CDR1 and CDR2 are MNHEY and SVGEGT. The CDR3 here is CASRSGGIGYTF. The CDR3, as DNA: TGTGCCAGCAGATCAGGGGGAATTGGCTACACCTTC.

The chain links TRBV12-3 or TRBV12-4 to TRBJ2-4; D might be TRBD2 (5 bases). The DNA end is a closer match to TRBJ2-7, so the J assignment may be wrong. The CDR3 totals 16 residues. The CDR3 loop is CASSLVAGGSTAEQYF. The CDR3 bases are TGTGCCAGCAGTTTAGTGGCAGGAGGTTCTACGGCCGAGCAGTACTTC.

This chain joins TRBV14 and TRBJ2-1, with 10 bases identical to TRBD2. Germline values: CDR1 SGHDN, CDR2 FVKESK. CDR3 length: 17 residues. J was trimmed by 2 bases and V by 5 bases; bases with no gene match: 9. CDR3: CASSSGLAHYTYNEQFF. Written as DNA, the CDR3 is TGTGCCAGCAGCTCGGGACTAGCGCATTATACCTACAATGAGCAGTTCTTC.